The subject of this entry is one T cell receptor (beta chain). The data originate from a study of CD8 T cells in Susac syndrome. RNA, at roughly 0.45 to 1 ug, was reverse transcribed with random hexamers. Coverage of TCR beta CDR3 amplification by immunoSEQ multiplex PCR extended to 54 Vbeta and 13 Jbeta. TCRdb reanalysed the immunoSEQ multiplex PCR reads using MiXCR and keeps one entry per CDR3 protein. Here the sample spans some 300,000 distinct CDR3 sequences, approximately 90% being singletons. V gave up 7 bases and J gave up 4 bases; unmatched junction bases: 6. CDR1 and CDR2 from the germline V gene are LNHDA and SQIVND (reference sequence). CDR3 length: 14 residues.

The sequence came from a human donor with multiple sclerosis. The source material was CD8+ T cells from PBMCs. This chain joins TRBV19 and TRBJ2-1; 8 nucleotides match TRBD1. CDR3 bases: TGTGCCAGTAATCTGGGACAGGTATACAATGAGCAGTTCTTC. Amino acid sequence: CASNLGQVYNEQFF.